Presented here are 31 T cell receptor beta chains from one specimen sequenced in a study of CD4 T cells in relation to SARS-CoV-2 and coronaviruses. TCRdb's table, derived via immunoSEQ multiplex PCR, lists solely in-frame clones and lacks some. The data hold tens of thousands of clones, with around 80% observed a single time. What these receptors recognize is not known. Specimen: memory CD4+ T cells from PBMCs, cultured in vitro. These receptor sequences come from an adult with COVID-19.

This chain links TRBV9 with TRBJ2-1; 7 bases match TRBD2. Germline V gene lookup returns CDR1 SGDLS and CDR2 YYNGEE. The V segment lost 3 bases and the J segment 8 bases; nucleotides outside the gene matches: 5. This CDR3 has 13 residues. The CDR3 coding sequence is TGTGCCAGCAGCGCCCTAAGCGGGGATGAGCAGTTCTTC. Its protein is CASSALSGDEQFF.

CDR3 sequence (DNA): TGTGCCAGCAGGACGTCCAGGGACTATGGCTACACCTTC. Its translation is CASRTSRDYGYTF. V usage is TRBV13 and J usage is TRBJ1-2; TRBD1 might be the D (5 bases). Germline values: CDR1 PRHDT, CDR2 FYEKMQ (reference sequence). The CDR3 covers 13 residues. The V gene lost 6 bases and the J gene lost 3 bases, with 11 bases spanning the gap.

This clone was observed a single time. This rearrangement joins TRBV7-3 to TRBJ2-3; the match to TRBD1 covers 8 bases. The V gene end was trimmed by 2 bases and the J gene end by 6 bases; junction bases not matched to a gene: 1. CDR1 is SGHTA, CDR2 FQGTGA, per germline. The CDR3 totals 13 residues. The CDR3 DNA follows: TGTGCCAGCAGCTTACAGGGGGCCGATACGCAGTATTTT. Protein: CASSLQGADTQYF.

The rearrangement uses TRBV19 and TRBJ2-3, with D tentatively TRBD1 (5 bases). Trimming took 6 bases from V and 0 from J, leaving 16 bases between them. CDR3 length: 16 residues. Per germline, CDR1 LNHDA and CDR2 SQIVND (reference sequence). CDR3 bases: TGTGCCAGTAGCGGTTTAGCAGGGCCTAGCACAGATACGCAGTATTTT. Amino acids: CASSGLAGPSTDTQYF.

This clone was seen a few times. This chain connects TRBV18 to TRBJ2-1; D is unclear. CDR3 length equals 14 residues. Trimming stripped 3 bases from V and 6 bases from J, with 12 bases between. Germline V gene sequence: CDR1 KGHSH, CDR2 LQKENI. Here the CDR3 DNA reads TGTGCCAGCTCACCCTCTCAGAGGCGCAATGAGCAGTTCTTC. Its translation is CASSPSQRRNEQFF.

V gene TRBV7-6 combines with J gene TRBJ2-2; 12 bases line up with TRBD1. The CDR3 covers 18 residues. Germline assignment: CDR1 SGHVS and CDR2 FNYEAQ. After removal of 1 base from V and 3 bases from J, the junction contained 6 bases not matched to a gene. The CDR3 region has the DNA TGTGCCAGCAGCTTAGTTTTGGGGACAGGGGGCGACACCGGGGAGCTGTTTTTT. Translation: CASSLVLGTGGDTGELFF.

The chain carries TRBV5-6 and TRBJ1-2, with D perhaps matching TRBD1 (6 bases). The germline CDR1 and CDR2 sequences are SGHDT and YYEEEE. CDR3 size: 17 residues. V lost 4 bases to trimming and J lost 5 bases, with 24 bases between them. CDR3 sequence reads: CASSPRNRRTEPYGYTF. In DNA, the CDR3 is TGTGCCAGCAGCCCCCGAAATCGGAGGACAGAGCCTTATGGCTACACCTTC. The whole variable domain, remainder taken from reference TRBV5-6 and TRBJ1-2, is DAGVTQSPTHLIKTRGQQVTLRCSPKSGHDTVSWYQQALGQGPQFIFQYYEEEERQRGNFPDRFSGHQFPNYSSELNVNALLLGDSALYLCASSPRNRRTEPYGYTFGSGTRLTVV.

J is TRBJ1-1 and V is TRBV7-6, with D unresolved. In germline, CDR1 is SGHVS, CDR2 FNYEAQ. The V end was cut by 0 bases, the J end by 11 bases, with 19 bases between. This CDR3 has 15 residues. This CDR3 is CASSLAVSDFKGAFF. The CDR3 DNA reads TGTGCCAGCAGCTTAGCGGTTTCGGACTTTAAAGGGGCTTTCTTT. Using reference TRBV7-6 and TRBJ1-1 for the parts outside the CDR3, the full variable domain is GAGVSQSPRYKVTKRGQDVALRCDPISGHVSLYWYRQALGQGPEFLTYFNYEAQQDKSGLPNDRFSAERPEGSISTLTIQRTEQRDSAMYRCASSLAVSDFKGAFFGQGTRLTVV.

The CDR3 region is CASSQDISSADEKLFF. The CDR3 DNA reads as TGCGCCAGCAGCCAAGATATCAGTTCCGCAGATGAAAAACTGTTTTTT. The gene calls are TRBV4-3 and TRBJ1-4; D gene uncertain. CDR1 is LGHNA and CDR2 is YSLEER in the germline V gene. This CDR3 contains 16 residues. V shed 0 bases and J shed 6 bases, with 14 bases lying between them.

The V gene is TRBV6-5, the J gene TRBJ2-5; D is unresolved. V shed 2 bases and J shed 2 bases, with 9 bases lying between them. This CDR3 spans 14 amino acids. Germline assignment: CDR1 MNHEY and CDR2 SVGAGI. CDR3 in DNA: TGTGCCAGCAGTTACGGGCAGAAGCAAGAGACCCAGTACTTC. Amino acid sequence: CASSYGQKQETQYF.

This sequence joins TRBV7-2 and TRBJ2-5; 8 bases map to TRBD2. Germline assignment: CDR1 SGHTA and CDR2 FQGNSA. After removal of 5 bases from V and 5 bases from J, the junction contained 13 bases not matched to a gene. This CDR3 spans 16 amino acids. CDR3 nucleotide sequence: TGTGCCAGCAGCGTACAACGATTCGGCGGGGGGGAGACCCAGTACTTC. Amino acids: CASSVQRFGGGETQYF. The full variable domain, rest sourced from reference TRBV7-2 and TRBJ2-5, is GAGVSQSPSNKVTEKGKDVELRCDPISGHTALYWYRQSLGQGLEFLIYFQGNSAPDKSGLPSDRFSAERTGGSVSTLTIQRTQQEDSAVYLCASSVQRFGGGETQYFGPGTRLLVL.

The chain couples TRBV19 to TRBJ2-3; 10 bases fit TRBD2. CDR3 length equals 17 residues. CDR1 and CDR2 from the germline V gene are LNHDA and SQIVND (reference sequence). V lost 6 bases and J lost 6; bases outside the gene matches: 15. DNA for the CDR3: TGTGCCAGTAGGTCCCTAGCGGGAGTCGGTTCACGGGATACGCAGTATTTT. Encoded protein: CASRSLAGVGSRDTQYF. The full variable domain, rest sourced from reference TRBV19 and TRBJ2-3, is DGGITQSPKYLFRKEGQNVTLSCEQNLNHDAMYWYRQDPGQGLRLIYYSQIVNDFQKGDIAEGYSVSREKKESFPLTVTSAQKNPTAFYLCASRSLAGVGSRDTQYFGPGTRLTVL.

V gene TRBV5-4 combines with J gene TRBJ2-7; TRBD1 agrees at 12 bases. Germline CDR1 SGHNT, CDR2 YYREEE (reference sequence). Losses at the gene ends were 4 bases for V and 7 bases for J; bases not matched to a gene: 9. CDR3 length: 15 residues. CDR3 sequence: CASSISGTGGGEQYF. In DNA, the CDR3 is TGTGCCAGCAGCATTTCCGGGACAGGGGGCGGAGAGCAGTACTTC.

The J gene is TRBJ1-4, the V gene TRBV28, with 9 positions matching TRBD1. With 7 bases clipped from V and 8 bases from J, the junction kept 8 bases outside the gene matches. CDR3 length equals 14 residues. Germline V gene lookup returns CDR1 MDHEN and CDR2 SYDVKM. The CDR3 bases are TGTGCCAGCAATACAGGGGGCGCGCGGGAAAAACTGTTTTTT. This encodes CASNTGGAREKLFF.

J is TRBJ1-2 and V is TRBV12-3 or TRBV12-4; D remains ambiguous. CDR3 length equals 13 residues. The V end was cut by 4 bases, the J end by 7 bases, with 13 bases between. This chain's CDR3 is CASSSRMSVGYTF. Written as DNA, the CDR3 is TGTGCCAGCAGTTCACGCATGTCGGTTGGCTACACCTTC.

This chain links TRBV5-1 with TRBJ2-3, with D possibly being TRBD2 (5 bases). The CDR3 consists of 18 residues. Trimming shortened V by 0 bases and J by 1 base, and 18 bases separated the two germline ends. Germline-derived CDR1 and CDR2 are SGHRS and YFSETQ. In DNA, the CDR3 is TGCGCCAGCAGCTTGGTAGGACTCAGCGGATTGGGCACAGATACGCAGTATTTT. Its translation: CASSLVGLSGLGTDTQYF.

The chain employs TRBV28 and TRBJ2-1; D is possibly TRBD1 (6 bases). V lost 7 bases, J lost 6 bases, and 16 bases lay in between. Germline V CDR1 and CDR2: MDHEN, SYDVKM. The CDR3 extends over 14 amino acids. CDR3: CASNTQTRGNEQFF. The CDR3 bases are TGTGCCAGCAATACCCAGACCAGGGGCAATGAGCAGTTCTTC.

V and J are TRBV19 and TRBJ2-1, with D perhaps TRBD1 (6 bases). Germline CDR1 is LNHDA and CDR2 is SQIVND (reference sequence). Trimming shortened V by 10 bases and J by 6 bases, and 19 bases separated the two germline ends. CDR3 length equals 14 residues. In DNA form, the CDR3 reads TGTGCCACCACTACCGACAGGAGATCCAATGAGCAGTTCTTC. It is translated as CATTTDRRSNEQFF.

The genes are TRBV3-1 (or the pseudogene TRBV3-2) and TRBJ2-7, with 7 bases matching TRBD2. CDR1 and CDR2 (germline): LGHDT, YNNKEL (reference sequence). This CDR3 is 12 amino acids long. V dropped 3 bases and J dropped 7; count of bases not matched to a gene: 3. The CDR3 loop is CASSQGAGEQYF. DNA of the CDR3: TGTGCCAGCAGCCAGGGAGCGGGGGAGCAGTACTTC.

The chain joins TRBV6-2 or TRBV6-3 to TRBJ2-1, with 12 bases identical to TRBD2. The length of the CDR3 is 17 residues. Germline V gives CDR1 MNHEY, CDR2 SVGEGT. The V and J ends lost 2 bases and 5 bases, in that order; junction bases with no gene match: 7. CDR3 DNA: TGTGCCAGCAGTTACCGCGGATGGACTAGCGGGAACAATGAGCAGTTCTTC. Translating gives CASSYRGWTSGNNEQFF.

This clone was counted once. V and J are TRBV28 and TRBJ1-2; no firm D call. The CDR3 spans 12 residues. Germline CDR1 is MDHEN and CDR2 is SYDVKM. V gave up 3 bases and J gave up 3 bases, with 5 bases separating them. The DNA for the CDR3 is TGTGCCAGCAGTTTGTCAGACTATGGCTACACCTTC. Amino acids: CASSLSDYGYTF.

The rearrangement joins TRBV9 to TRBJ2-5; 7 bases align to TRBD2. Germline CDR1 and CDR2: SGDLS and YYNGEE. The CDR3 is 15 amino acids. Losses at the gene ends were 1 base for V and 5 bases for J; bases not matched to a gene: 8. CDR3 sequence: CASSVRWEGRETQYF. The DNA for the CDR3 is TGTGCCAGCAGCGTAAGGTGGGAGGGCCGGGAGACCCAGTACTTC. The full variable domain, rest sourced from reference TRBV9 and TRBJ2-5, is DSGVTQTPKHLITATGQRVTLRCSPRSGDLSVYWYQQSLDQGLQFLIQYYNGEERAKGNILERFSAQQFPDLHSELNLSSLELGDSALYFCASSVRWEGRETQYFGPGTRLLVL.

The genes are TRBV7-6 and TRBJ2-1; 8 positions agree with TRBD1. Trimming removed 5 bases from V and 7 bases from J; junction bases left unmatched: 10. CDR3 size: 15 residues. Germline loops: CDR1 SGHVS, CDR2 FNYEAQ. CDR3 in DNA: TGTGCCAGCAGCCCCGGCACAGGGGGTTTGAATGAGCAGTTCTTC. Encoded protein: CASSPGTGGLNEQFF.

This clone was detected only once. The gene calls are TRBV6-4 and TRBJ2-4; 13 nucleotides align to TRBD2. Germline lookup yields CDR1 MRHNA and CDR2 SNTAGT. This CDR3 is built from 21 residues. The trim removed 2 bases at V and 2 bases at J, leaving 15 bases unmatched. For the CDR3, the DNA is TGTGCCAGCAGTGACCCTATGACTAGCGGGAGGAATATCGGGACCAAAAACATTCAGTACTTC. Translating gives CASSDPMTSGRNIGTKNIQYF.

The chain couples TRBV6-1 to TRBJ2-3, with TRBD2 as a possible D gene (6 bases). The V and J ends lost 2 bases and 4 bases respectively, with 10 bases between them. The CDR3 is 14 amino acids. Germline V gene data show CDR1 as MNHNS and CDR2 as SASEGT. The CDR3 DNA reads TGTGCCAGCAGTGAACCCGGGAGTGCAGATACGCAGTATTTT. As protein: CASSEPGSADTQYF.

The chain uses TRBV27 and TRBJ1-5; D gene uncertain. The CDR3 has 13 residues. Germline assignment: CDR1 MNHEY and CDR2 SMNVEV (reference sequence). The ends were cut back, 6 bases at V and 5 bases at J, with 11 bases in the middle. The CDR3 DNA reads TGTGCCAGCAGACCTTACAGAGATCAGCCCCAGCATTTT. Protein product: CASRPYRDQPQHF.

This sequence joins TRBV9 and TRBJ2-7; TRBD1 agrees at 9 bases. The CDR3 loop spans 16 amino acids. CDR1 is SGDLS, CDR2 YYNGEE, per germline. V trimming: 3 bases; J trimming: 1 base; junction bases outside the gene matches: 8. DNA for the CDR3: TGTGCCAGCAGCGCGGGGACAGGGACATTTTCCTACGAGCAGTACTTC. Its protein is CASSAGTGTFSYEQYF.

The chain joins TRBV4-2 to TRBJ2-7; TRBD2 aligns across 7 bases. The CDR3 is 16 residues long. Germline V lookup: CDR1 LGHNA, CDR2 YNFKEQ. With 0 bases clipped from V and 0 bases from J, the junction kept 5 bases outside the gene matches. CDR3 sequence reads: CASSQETSGISYEQYF. CDR3 DNA sequence: TGTGCCAGCAGCCAAGAAACCAGCGGGATCTCCTACGAGCAGTACTTC.

The V and J genes are TRBV28 and TRBJ2-7; 8 nucleotides line up with TRBD2. V lost 7 bases, J lost 9 bases, and 17 bases stayed unmatched. The germline gives CDR1 MDHEN, CDR2 SYDVKM. The CDR3 sequence is 15 residues long. The CDR3 protein is CASKVSISGKVLQYF. CDR3 in DNA: TGTGCCAGCAAAGTCTCGATTAGCGGGAAAGTTCTGCAGTACTTC.

Note on this clone: The junction shows a germline mismatch at one end, possibly a read error. The chain employs TRBV3-1 (or the pseudogene TRBV3-2) and TRBJ2-2; tentative D call: TRBD2 (7 bases). The CDR3 contains 14 residues. The V gene's germline CDR1 is LGHDT and CDR2 YNNKEL (reference sequence). The chain's CDR3 is CASSRFGERGGLFF. The CDR3 bases are TGTGCCAGCAGTCGGTTCGGGGAAAGGGGGGGGCTGTTTTTT.

The rearrangement uses TRBV6-2 or TRBV6-3 and TRBJ2-4; 7 bases match TRBD1. The germline gives CDR1 MNHEY, CDR2 SVGEGT. This CDR3 contains 17 residues. After removal of 0 bases from V and 0 bases from J, the junction contained 5 bases not matched to a gene. CDR3 DNA sequence: TGTGCCAGCAGTTACTCGGGACAGAGTCTAGCCAAAAACATTCAGTACTTC. As protein: CASSYSGQSLAKNIQYF.